This passage covers 10 T cell receptor beta chains from one sample sequenced in a study of CD8+ T cells in alopecia areata. It was cDNA, reverse transcribed from extracted RNA, that served as the sequencing template. Libraries were prepared by immunoSEQ multiplex PCR; TCRdb keeps only in-frame clonotypes and omits some of them. Among some 110,000 clones, about 60% were seen once, and the ten largest hold 9.5% to 15%. Treatment of the sample: oral pan-JAK inhibitor, 5-10 mg twice daily. The material was CD8+ T cells sorted from blood, obtained at week 24, from a patient treated with tofacitinib. These receptors originate from a human donor with alopecia areata.

The chain employs TRBV25-1 and TRBJ2-5; D possibly corresponds to TRBD2 (7 bases). V was cut by 3 bases and J by 4 bases, with 15 bases left in between. This CDR3 spans 15 amino acids. Looked up from germline, CDR1 is MGHDK and CDR2 is SYGVNS. The CDR3 region is CASSERGGPPETQYF. CDR3 DNA sequence: TGTGCCAGCAGTGAGAGGGGGGGACCGCCAGAGACCCAGTACTTC.

The chain uses TRBV10-3 and TRBJ2-7; a weak D match, TRBD1 (5 bases). This CDR3 is 13 amino acids long. The germline V and J ends were trimmed by 6 bases and 5 bases, with 14 bases remaining between them. Germline loops: CDR1 ENHRY, CDR2 SYGVKD. The CDR3 DNA reads TGTGCCATCAGGGAACAGGATTCCCACGAGCAGTACTTC. Protein sequence: CAIREQDSHEQYF.

The rearrangement links TRBV2 to TRBJ2-7, with D unclear. V was pared by 0 bases and J by 2 bases, with 11 bases between. The germline gives CDR1 SNHLY, CDR2 FYNNEI. This CDR3 spans 15 amino acids. The CDR3 DNA is TGTGCCAGCAGTGAAGCGGTGGGCAGAGCCTACGAGCAGTACTTC. Amino acid sequence: CASSEAVGRAYEQYF.

This clone turned up a few times. The rearrangement joins TRBV30 to TRBJ2-7, with D possibly matching TRBD1 (6 bases). The CDR3 is made up of 12 amino acids. Germline V gene lookup returns CDR1 GTSNPN and CDR2 SVGIG (reference sequence). V lost 5 bases and J 2 bases, leaving 10 bases between the germline ends. CDR3 sequence reads: CAWGQSPYEQYF. CDR3 nucleotide sequence: TGTGCCTGGGGACAGTCTCCCTACGAGCAGTACTTC.

This clone was picked up a small number of times. This rearrangement joins TRBV4-1 to TRBJ2-3; 9 nucleotides match TRBD2. V trimming: 0 bases; J trimming: 4 bases; junction bases outside the gene matches: 5. In germline, CDR1 is MGHRA, CDR2 YSYEKL. CDR3 length: 16 residues. As DNA, the CDR3 is TGCGCCAGCAGCCAAGATGAAGCGGGGGGCGCAGATACGCAGTATTTT. Translation: CASSQDEAGGADTQYF.

The chain employs TRBV29-1 and TRBJ1-5; no firm D call. V gave up 6 bases and J gave up 2 bases, with 14 bases separating them. Germline CDR1 and CDR2: SQVTM and ANQGSEA. CDR3 size: 14 residues. CDR3 coding DNA: TGCAGCGTCGCAGACGTATCCGGCAATCAGCCCCAGCATTTT. Residues: CSVADVSGNQPQHF.

The chain carries TRBV5-4 and TRBJ1-1; weak D call: TRBD1 (5 bases). Trimming took off 3 bases at V and 4 bases at J, with 19 bases between the two ends. The germline gives CDR1 SGHNT, CDR2 YYREEE (reference sequence). CDR3 size: 16 residues. The CDR3 protein is CASSSSTDLRTTEAFF. CDR3 coding DNA: TGTGCCAGCAGCTCCTCGACAGACCTGAGGACCACTGAAGCTTTCTTT.

This clone was detected only a few times. The chain couples TRBV7-2 to TRBJ2-5; 8 bases are a match to TRBD2. This CDR3 has 15 amino acids. Germline V gene sequence: CDR1 SGHTA, CDR2 FQGNSA. With V trimmed by 7 bases and J by 4 bases, 11 bases remained unmatched. The CDR3 sequence is CASTPGGGHSETQYF. In DNA form, the CDR3 reads TGTGCCAGCACCCCCGGGGGGGGCCACTCAGAGACCCAGTACTTC.

Remarks on this clone: A junction boundary mismatches the germline segment, possibly from a read error. The chain links TRBV19 to TRBJ2-1; unclear D gene. The CDR3 contains 13 residues. CDR1 is LNHDA, CDR2 SQIVND, per germline (reference sequence). CDR3 sequence reads: CASSIANHNERFF. The DNA of the CDR3 is TGTGCCAGTAGTATCGCGAATCATAATGAGCGGTTCTTC.

The CDR3 protein is CSVGGLADSTDTQYF. In DNA, the CDR3 is TGCAGCGTTGGAGGACTAGCGGATAGCACAGATACGCAGTATTTT. The rearrangement links TRBV29-1 to TRBJ2-3; 10 nucleotides match TRBD2. Unmatched junction bases numbered 4, after V lost 4 bases and J lost 0 bases. The CDR3 runs to 15 residues. Germline CDR1 is SQVTM and CDR2 is ANQGSEA.